This TCR beta chain was sequenced during a study of blood T cell repertoires in COVID-19 (dated by TCRdb to 2020 to 2022). With respect to the entire study: The collaborator samples originated in the United States, Italy and Spain and spanned the acute and convalescent phases of COVID-19. The prospective study material was composed of cDNA or gDNA derived from T cells, B-cell-depleted T cells, or PBMCs. Deeply sampled blood TCRbeta repertoires from subjects exposed to, actively infected with, or recovered from COVID-19 were included in the dataset. The repertoires were released in a freely available public database intended as a resource for research on the immune response to SARS-CoV-2. The samples were drawn from two sources: the first 160 participants of the ongoing ImmuneRACE study, and 1,200 or so subjects contributed by 6 global collaborators. The sample metadata nearly always contained a de-identified subject ID, COVID-19 status, age in years and sex. Where HLA class I and class II types were available, the types were taken from metadata supplied by the sample provider, not from assay-based typing. Study-level results and caveats: How much clinical and demographic metadata was included differed by source and by participant, and the metadata was provided uncurated.

Sequences SGHRS (CDR1) and YFSETQ (CDR2) are obtained from the germline V gene. V sheds 2 bases and J sheds 1 base, leaving 15 bases between their ends. Including cysteine and phenylalanine, the CDR3 has 16 amino acids. Here the CDR3 DNA is all that survives: 48 bases in frame from base 1. TCRbeta CDR3 regions were amplified from genomic DNA by means of the immunoSEQ Assay, a bias-controlled multiplex PCR. The study's own analysis went as follows. The number of nucleated cells in each sample was estimated by amplification of reference gene primers within the assay. Sequence reads were collapsed and filtered to measure the absolute abundance of every unique TCRbeta CDR3 rearrangement. For each sample, productive Simpson clonality was calculated as the square root of Simpson's diversity index across productive rearrangements. Here the immuneACCESS table is served through TCRdb, limited to in-frame sequences with V and J called. Missing clones are a known gap in these copies; in checked studies unresolved V genes cover under half, and the rest lacks a known reason. The V and J calls and clone size come from that table; D and trimming were worked out from the DNA. The sample table records over 150,000 clones; roughly 80% of these occur just once. Approximately 10% of the sample rests with the top ten.

The collaborating institutions used their own protocols to collect whole blood in K2EDTA tubes. For TCRbeta analysis, collaborators shipped samples in one of three forms: frozen whole blood, isolated PBMCs, or DNA extracted from either of those sample types. In the case of this clone: Its recognized antigen is unknown. No base qualities exist here, and no much larger clone lies one base off it.

The clonotype comes from a man aged 70 or older with active or convalescent COVID-19. Sequenced sample: peripheral blood. The chain is encoded by TRBV5-1 joined to TRBJ1-1; no D gene is confidently identified. The CDR3 amino acid sequence is: CASSLSTPEKNTEAFF. The nucleotide sequence is given as TGCGCCAGCAGCTTATCAACACCCGAAAAGAACACTGAAGCTTTCTTT. Joined to the reference TRBV5-1 and TRBJ1-1 proteins, this CDR3 gives the full variable domain: KAGVTQTPRYLIKTRGQQVTLSCSPISGHRSVSWYQQTPGQGLQFLFEYFSETQRNKGNFPGRFSGRQFSNSRSEMNVSTLELGDSALYLCASSLSTPEKNTEAFFGQGTRLTVV.